A single T cell receptor beta chain is shown here with its context. One end of the junction varies from germline; a read error may be responsible. The source of the sample is a study of T cell responses to AZD1222 COVID-19 vaccine. CDR3 length: 15 residues. The germline gives CDR1 SGHTA, CDR2 FQGTGA. Using immunoSEQ multiplex PCR, the repertoire was profiled, and TCRdb retains in-frame clones only, with some absent. The top ten clones hold approximately 1.3% of a sample with about 110,000 clones, 80% to 95% of them seen once. The chain joins TRBV7-3 to TRBJ2-1; D unclear. This clonotype originated in an adult in good health. Specimen: peripheral blood, collected on day 0 of AZD1222 vaccination. This CDR3 reads CASSLTGVTNNGQFF. CDR3 bases: TGTGCCAGCAGCTTAACGGGTGTAACAAACAATGGGCAGTTCTTC. The full variable domain, with the rest looked up from reference TRBV7-3 and TRBJ2-1, is GAGVSQTPSNKVTEKGKYVELRCDPISGHTALYWYRQSLGQGPEFLIYFQGTGAADDSGLPNDRFFAVRPEGSVSTLKIQRTERGDSAVYLCASSLTGVTNNGQFFGPGTRLTVL.